Sequencing of this T cell receptor (beta chain) was carried out in a study of graft-versus-host responses after intestinal transplantation. The wider study: Multivisceral, liver-intestinal, or isolated intestinal grafts went to recipients.

The CDR3 totals 14 residues. CDR1 SNHLY and CDR2 FYNNEI come from the germline V gene. Germline trimming cut 4 bases from V and 4 bases from J; bases unmatched to any gene: 5. A word on this clone: The antigen is undetermined.

From the graft tissue, intraepithelial and lamina propria lymphocytes were released through processing. Study-level points and caveats: Elevated graft-versus-host to host-versus-graft clonal ratios in allografts were recorded for patients with graft-donor T cell macrochimerism.

TCRdb's table, derived via immunoSEQ multiplex PCR, lists solely in-frame clones and lacks some. The repertoire includes 15,000 to 20,000 clones, roughly 78% of them detected once, and about 20% sits in the top ten. The sequence derives from a human patient who received an intestinal transplant, so some T cells may come from the graft donor. Sequenced here: ileum tissue, sampled roughly 100 days after intestinal transplant. V gene TRBV2 combines with J gene TRBJ2-5, with TRBD2 identical over 8 bases. This CDR3 is CASSVNSGRETQYF. CDR3 coding DNA: TGTGCCAGCAGTGTTAACAGCGGGAGAGAGACCCAGTACTTC.